Each of the 22 T cell receptor beta chains below was sequenced from the same sample in a study of Graves' ophthalmopathy and Graves' hyperthyroidism. Amplifying from RNA transcripts, the study obtained TCR beta CDR3 regions. Scientists carried out first-round RT-PCR using HTBI primers and then a second-round multiplex PCR. TCRdb reprocessed the multiplex PCR reads with MiXCR, giving one entry per CDR3 protein. The sample yields about 500,000 distinct CDR3 sequences, approximately 37% seen once. The sequenced material came from peripheral blood or thyroid tissue (not recorded which). These receptors originate from an adult man with Graves' hyperthyroidism.

This clonotype was seen more than once but under ten times. The genes are TRBV2 and TRBJ1-5; D is uncertain. CDR3 length equals 15 residues. CDR1 and CDR2 (germline): SNHLY, FYNNEI. Trimming cost V 6 bases and J 0 bases, with 12 bases left between them. The CDR3 is CASRVGSHSNQPQHF. CDR3 DNA: TGTGCCAGCAGGGTGGGATCACATAGCAATCAGCCCCAGCATTTT.

Many counts were recorded for this clonotype. The V call is TRBV19, the J call TRBJ1-1, with TRBD1 matching 8 bases. Germline CDR1 and CDR2: LNHDA and SQIVND (reference sequence). The ends lost 9 bases at V and 2 bases at J; junction bases unmatched: 23. The CDR3 runs to 19 residues. The CDR3, as DNA: TGTGCCAGACTAAGACAGGGGAGTGGGAAATCCGTTTTTAACACTGAAGCTTTCTTT. It yields the protein CARLRQGSGKSVFNTEAFF.

This clonotype has ten or more counts. The V call is TRBV20-1, the J call TRBJ1-5; D unresolved. CDR3 size: 15 residues. Per the germline V gene, CDR1 is DFQATT and CDR2 is SNEGSKA (reference sequence). Trimming removed 3 bases from V and 0 bases from J, with 12 bases in between. The CDR3 DNA reads TGCAGTGCTAGGCCCCATTGGGATAGCAATCAGCCCCAGCATTTT. It yields the protein CSARPHWDSNQPQHF.

Here the CDR3 DNA reads TGCAGTGCTAGAGGGACAGGGGAGACCCAGCATTTT. It translates to CSARGTGETQHF. The J gene is TRBJ1-5, the V gene TRBV20-1; 9 bases are shared with TRBD1. The germline V gene has CDR1 DFQATT and CDR2 SNEGSKA (reference sequence). This CDR3 contains 12 residues. V was clipped by 1 base and J by 11 bases; unmatched bases: 3.

A word on this clonotype: One junction end disagrees with the germline gene, perhaps due to a read error. V gene TRBV5-1 combines with J gene TRBJ2-3; D is tentatively TRBD1 or TRBD2 (5 bases each). CDR1 and CDR2 (germline): SGHRS, YFSETQ. This CDR3 contains 15 residues. In nucleotides, the CDR3 is TGCGCCAGCAGCTCGGTCGGGGACCTCACAGATACGCAGTACTTT. Its protein product is CASSSVGDLTDTQYF.

In this sample, this clonotype turned up many times. This chain joins TRBV9 and TRBJ1-1; 8 bases match TRBD1. The V and J ends lost 5 bases and 1 base, in that order; junction bases with no gene match: 10. CDR3 length equals 16 residues. Germline values: CDR1 SGDLS, CDR2 YYNGEE. The CDR3 here is CASSRTRTGQNTEAFF. The CDR3 nucleotides are TGTGCCAGCAGTCGTACCAGGACAGGGCAGAACACTGAAGCTTTCTTT. The full variable domain, in which reference TRBV9 and TRBJ1-1 provide the parts outside the CDR3, is DSGVTQTPKHLITATGQRVTLRCSPRSGDLSVYWYQQSLDQGLQFLIQYYNGEERAKGNILERFSAQQFPDLHSELNLSSLELGDSALYFCASSRTRTGQNTEAFFGQGTRLTVV.

This chain connects TRBV11-1 to TRBJ2-2; 7 bases line up with TRBD1. From germline, CDR1 is SGHAT and CDR2 FQDESV (reference sequence). This CDR3 spans 16 amino acids. The junction had 9 bases not matched to a gene; V was cut back by 5 bases and J by 3 bases. The CDR3 nucleotides are TGTGCCAGCAGCCCCTCCGGGACAGAAGACACCGGGGAGCTGTTTTTT. Its translation: CASSPSGTEDTGELFF.

This rearrangement joins TRBV2 to TRBJ2-2, with 10 bases identical to TRBD2. V shed 3 bases, J shed 1 base, and the junction held 2 bases outside the gene matches. The CDR3 is 16 residues long. Looked up from germline, CDR1 is SNHLY and CDR2 is FYNNEI. CDR3 bases: TGTGCCAGCAGTGAGAGCGGGGGGGTGAACACCGGGGAGCTGTTTTTT. As protein: CASSESGGVNTGELFF.

With respect to this clonotype: One base away lies a much larger clone, so this may be a sequencing read error. The chain joins TRBV2 to TRBJ1-1; D not resolved. CDR3 length: 14 residues. V was shortened by 3 bases and J by 5 bases, with 13 bases between the two germline ends. CDR1 and CDR2 (germline): SNHLY, FYNNEI. The CDR3 loop reads CASSEVVLGTEAFF. CDR3 DNA sequence: TGTGCCAGCAGTGAGGTGGTCCTGGGAACTGAAGCTTTCTTT.

On this clonotype itself: This could be a read error, since a much larger clone is one nucleotide away. The gene calls are TRBV5-1 and TRBJ1-2; D may be TRBD1 (6 bases). The CDR3 spans 17 residues. Per germline, CDR1 SGHRS and CDR2 YFSETQ. The CDR3, as DNA: TGCGCCAGCAGCTTGGGAACAGGGATTGAGATTAACTATGGCTACGCCTTC. Residues: CASSLGTGIEINYGYAF.

This clonotype was counted a few times. V gene TRBV6-1 combines with J gene TRBJ1-5; D call uncertain. This CDR3 is 15 amino acids long. Germline CDR1 reads MNHNS; CDR2 reads SASEGT. V was shortened by 2 bases and J by 7 bases, with 15 bases between the two germline ends. The CDR3 loop reads CASSESWDRNQPQHF. For the CDR3, the DNA is TGTGCCAGCAGTGAATCCTGGGATAGGAACCAGCCCCAGCATTTT.

The chain uses TRBV5-4 and TRBJ2-2, with 10 nucleotides matching TRBD1. CDR1 and CDR2 from the germline V gene are SGHNT and YYREEE (reference sequence). The CDR3 is 15 amino acids. V lost 6 bases and J lost 3; bases outside the gene matches: 5. This CDR3 is CASTGTGVDTGELFF. CDR3 nucleotides: TGTGCCAGCACCGGGACAGGGGTCGACACCGGGGAGCTGTTTTTT.

This rearrangement joins TRBV7-2 to TRBJ2-7; TRBD2 matches 15 bases. The DNA matches TRBJ2-1 better at its end, which makes the J call doubtful. Germline V CDR1 and CDR2: SGHTA, FQGNSA. The length of the CDR3 is 17 residues. CDR3 sequence (DNA): TGTGCCAGCAGCGACTGGACTAGCGGGAGGGGTTACAATGAGCAGTTCTTC. Its protein product is CASSDWTSGRGYNEQFF.

Remarks on this clonotype: Compared with germline, one end of the junction differs, possibly owing to a read error. V is TRBV25-1 and J is TRBJ1-6; the match to TRBD1 covers 10 bases. Germline CDR1 and CDR2: MGHDK and SYGVNS. CDR3 length: 15 amino acids. For the CDR3, the DNA is TGTGCCAGCAGAGAATATGGGACAGGGGATTCACCCCTCCACTTT. This sequence encodes CASREYGTGDSPLHF.

This clonotype was seen repeatedly, ten times or more. This chain connects TRBV20-1 to TRBJ2-7; no definite D call. Per the germline V gene, CDR1 is DFQATT and CDR2 is SNEGSKA (reference sequence). Trimming shortened V by 3 bases and J by 2 bases, and 14 bases separated the two germline ends. The CDR3 sequence is 14 residues long. The CDR3 coding sequence is TGCAGTGCTAGTATGACTCGCGGTACCTACGAGCAGTACTTC. Amino acids: CSASMTRGTYEQYF.

This clonotype appeared many times. The chain employs TRBV2 and TRBJ2-7; 11 positions match TRBD2. This CDR3 is built from 14 residues. Germline CDR1 SNHLY, CDR2 FYNNEI. The trim removed 4 bases at V and 3 bases at J, leaving 2 bases unmatched. Written as DNA, the CDR3 is TGTGCCAGCAGTGCAACTAGCGGGAGCTACGAGCAGTACTTC. Its protein is CASSATSGSYEQYF.

This clonotype was recorded many times. The chain couples TRBV29-1 to TRBJ2-5, with D hard to call. Germline V gene lookup returns CDR1 SQVTM and CDR2 ANQGSEA. This CDR3 is 14 amino acids long. Trimming left V 0 bases short and J 5 bases short, with 13 bases between. CDR3 sequence (DNA): TGCAGCGTTGAAGAGGTCGGAACGTGGGAGACCCAGTACTTC. This translates into CSVEEVGTWETQYF.

The chain couples TRBV7-3 to TRBJ2-2; 10 nucleotides line up with TRBD1. CDR1 is SGHTA and CDR2 is FQGTGA in the germline V gene. This CDR3 contains 17 residues. V was pared by 5 bases and J by 2 bases, with 8 bases of the junction left unmatched. CDR3 bases: TGTGCCAGCAGCACCGGGACAGGGGCTGGAAACACCGGGGAGCTGTTTTTT. It specifies CASSTGTGAGNTGELFF.

Note on this clonotype: A much larger clone differs by one base, so this may be a read error. The chain recombines TRBV12-5 with TRBJ1-1; D remains ambiguous. V was cut by 6 bases and J by 1 base, with 12 bases left in between. Germline assignment: CDR1 LGHNT and CDR2 FRNRAP. The CDR3 is 14 residues long. The CDR3 bases are TGTGCTAGTGGGATGGACCCTTCGAACACTGAAGCTTTCTTT. As protein: CASGMDPSNTEAFF.

Only one count was recorded for this clonotype. The chain recombines TRBV2 with TRBJ1-5; 9 bases line up with TRBD1. This CDR3 spans 15 amino acids. Germline CDR1 reads SNHLY; CDR2 reads FYNNEI. With V trimmed by 4 bases and J by 2 bases, 3 bases remained unmatched. CDR3 protein: CASSGTGVRNQPQHF. CDR3 nucleotide sequence: TGTGCCAGCAGTGGGACAGGGGTGCGCAATCAGCCCCAGCATTTT.

This clonotype was counted ten times or more. This chain links TRBV29-1 with TRBJ1-2; D gene unclear. The V gene lost 1 base and the J gene lost 8 bases, with 8 bases spanning the gap. This CDR3 region has 11 residues. The germline V gene encodes CDR1 SQVTM and CDR2 ANQGSEA. CDR3 region: CSVEGGLGYTF. DNA for the CDR3: TGCAGCGTTGAAGGGGGATTAGGCTACACCTTC.

This clonotype came up many times. The chain couples TRBV24-1 to TRBJ1-2; D may be TRBD1 (5 bases). Per the germline V gene, CDR1 is KGHDR and CDR2 is SFDVKD. Deletions cut 5 bases from V and 5 bases from J, with 8 bases between. This CDR3 is built from 12 residues. In nucleotides, the CDR3 is TGTGCCACCAGTGGGACAACGTATGGCTACACCTTC. Its translation is CATSGTTYGYTF.